Given below is one T cell receptor beta chain in context. The record originates from a study of shared T cell receptors in the human thymus. TCRdb's table, derived via immunoSEQ multiplex PCR, lists solely in-frame clones and lacks some. The sample holds some 640,000 clones, about 89% seen once. CDR3 length: 18 amino acids. Germline CDR1 is SGHAT and CDR2 is FQNNGV. V dropped 4 bases and J dropped 0; count of bases not matched to a gene: 12. This sample also belongs to another study, concerning human thymus T cells. This second report adds: Samples came from healthy Finnish infants during open corrective cardiac surgery. Resections obtained during corrective heart surgery supplied the thymus tissue. Usage of V and J genes appeared biased in thymic and blood repertoires. Highly overlapping thymic repertoires among unrelated individuals were reported in related research.

V and J are TRBV11-2 and TRBJ1-3; 7 bases align to TRBD1. The clonotype comes from a boy in the first two years of life with a congenital heart defect. Material for sequencing was thymocytes. DNA for the CDR3: TGTGCCAGCAGCTCGGGACTTGACAGGGAGAGCTCTGGAAACACCATATATTTT. Amino acids: CASSSGLDRESSGNTIYF.